The clone carrying this T cell receptor beta chain was recorded once. The assay was immunoSEQ multiplex PCR, and TCRdb's table has in-frame clones only and misses some. The table records approximately 97,000 clones, more than 75% of them present only once. This sample is drawn from a study of blood T cell repertoires in COVID-19. As for the study in general: Acute-phase and convalescent COVID-19 samples originated in the United States, Italy and Spain. Sample material is recorded as cDNA or gDNA derived from T cells, B-cell-depleted T cells, or PBMCs.

Germline-derived CDR1 and CDR2 are MNHEY and SMNVEV (reference sequence). The CDR3 sequence is 15 residues long. The germline V and J ends were trimmed by 6 bases and 9 bases, with 21 bases remaining between them. This chain connects TRBV27 to TRBJ2-1, with D possibly being TRBD2 (5 bases). This TCR was sampled from a human donor in a cohort sampled during active COVID-19. The material sequenced was peripheral blood. The CDR3 loop reads CASSLSTRVRSEQFF. In DNA form, the CDR3 reads TGTGCCAGCAGCCTCTCAACTAGGGTCCGCAGTGAGCAGTTCTTC.